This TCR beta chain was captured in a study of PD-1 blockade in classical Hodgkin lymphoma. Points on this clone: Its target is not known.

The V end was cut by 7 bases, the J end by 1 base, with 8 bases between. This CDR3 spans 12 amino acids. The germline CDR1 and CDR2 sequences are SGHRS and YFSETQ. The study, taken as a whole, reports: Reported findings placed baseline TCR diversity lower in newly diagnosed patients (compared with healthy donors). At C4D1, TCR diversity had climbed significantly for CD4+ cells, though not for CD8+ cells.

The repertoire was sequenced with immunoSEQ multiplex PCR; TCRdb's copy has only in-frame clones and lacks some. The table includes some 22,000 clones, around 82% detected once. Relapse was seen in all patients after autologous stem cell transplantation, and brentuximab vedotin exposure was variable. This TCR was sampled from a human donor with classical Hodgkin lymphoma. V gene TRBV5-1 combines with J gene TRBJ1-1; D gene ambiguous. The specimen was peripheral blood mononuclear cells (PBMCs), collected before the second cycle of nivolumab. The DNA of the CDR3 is TGCGCCAGCGCAGATCCGAACACTGAAGCTTTCTTT. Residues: CASADPNTEAFF.